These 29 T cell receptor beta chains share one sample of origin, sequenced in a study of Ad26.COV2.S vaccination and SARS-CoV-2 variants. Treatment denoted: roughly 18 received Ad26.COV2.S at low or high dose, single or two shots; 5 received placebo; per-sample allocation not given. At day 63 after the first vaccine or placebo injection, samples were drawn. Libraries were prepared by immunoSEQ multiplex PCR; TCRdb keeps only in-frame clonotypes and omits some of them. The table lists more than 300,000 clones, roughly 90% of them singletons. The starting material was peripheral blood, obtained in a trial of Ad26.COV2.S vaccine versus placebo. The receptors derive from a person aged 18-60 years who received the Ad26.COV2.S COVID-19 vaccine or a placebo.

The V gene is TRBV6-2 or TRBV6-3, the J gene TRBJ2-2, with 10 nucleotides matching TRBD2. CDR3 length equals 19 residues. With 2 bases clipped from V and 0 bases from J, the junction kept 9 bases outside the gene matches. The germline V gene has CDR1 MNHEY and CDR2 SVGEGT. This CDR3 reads CASSYRVGSGRSNTGELFF. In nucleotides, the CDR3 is TGTGCCAGCAGTTACCGCGTTGGTAGCGGGAGGTCGAACACCGGGGAGCTGTTTTTT.

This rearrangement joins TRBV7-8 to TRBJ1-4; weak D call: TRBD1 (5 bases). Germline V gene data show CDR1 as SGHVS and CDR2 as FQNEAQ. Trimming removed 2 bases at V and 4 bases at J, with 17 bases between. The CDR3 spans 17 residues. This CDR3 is CASSLRTREHSNEKLFF. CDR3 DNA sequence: TGTGCCAGCAGCTTACGGACAAGGGAACATAGTAATGAAAAACTGTTTTTT.

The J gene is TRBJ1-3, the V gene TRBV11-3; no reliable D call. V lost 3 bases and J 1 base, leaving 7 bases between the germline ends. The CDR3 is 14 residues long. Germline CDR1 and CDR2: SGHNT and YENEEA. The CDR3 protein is CASSFGGSGNTIYF. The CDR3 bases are TGTGCCAGCAGCTTTGGAGGGTCTGGAAACACCATATATTTT. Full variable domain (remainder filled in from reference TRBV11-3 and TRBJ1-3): EAGVVQSPRYKIIEKKQPVAFWCNPISGHNTLYWYLQNLGQGPELLIRYENEEAVDDSQLPKDRFSAERLKGVDSTLKIQPAELGDSAVYLCASSFGGSGNTIYFGEGSWLTVV.

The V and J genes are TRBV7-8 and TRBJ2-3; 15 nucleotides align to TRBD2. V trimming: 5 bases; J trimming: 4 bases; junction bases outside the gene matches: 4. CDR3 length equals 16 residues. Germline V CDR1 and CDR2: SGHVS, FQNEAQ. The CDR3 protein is CASSIRTSGGADTQYF. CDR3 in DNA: TGTGCCAGCAGCATCCGGACTAGCGGGGGGGCAGATACGCAGTATTTT.

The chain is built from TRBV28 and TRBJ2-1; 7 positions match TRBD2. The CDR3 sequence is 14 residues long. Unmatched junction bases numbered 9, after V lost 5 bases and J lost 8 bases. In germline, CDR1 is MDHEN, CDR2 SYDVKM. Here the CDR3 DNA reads TGTGCCAGCAGTCTTCGGACTAGATTTTATGAGCAGTTCTTC. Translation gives CASSLRTRFYEQFF.

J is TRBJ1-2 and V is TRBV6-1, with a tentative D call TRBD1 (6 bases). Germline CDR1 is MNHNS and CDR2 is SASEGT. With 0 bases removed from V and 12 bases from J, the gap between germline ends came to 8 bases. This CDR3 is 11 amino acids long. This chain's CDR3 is CASSEAGGHTF. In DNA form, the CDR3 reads TGTGCCAGCAGTGAAGCTGGGGGCCACACCTTC.

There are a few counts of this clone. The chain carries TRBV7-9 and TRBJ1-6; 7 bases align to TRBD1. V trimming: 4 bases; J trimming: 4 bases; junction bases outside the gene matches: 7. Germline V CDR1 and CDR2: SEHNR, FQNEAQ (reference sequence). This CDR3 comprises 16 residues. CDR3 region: CASSSTAGGYNSPLHF. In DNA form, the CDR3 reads TGTGCCAGCAGCTCCACGGCAGGGGGTTATAATTCACCCCTCCACTTT.

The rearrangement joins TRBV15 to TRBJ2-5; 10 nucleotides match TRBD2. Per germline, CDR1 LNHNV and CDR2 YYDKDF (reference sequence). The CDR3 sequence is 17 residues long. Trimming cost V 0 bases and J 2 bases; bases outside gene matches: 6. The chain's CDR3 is CATSRELAAGGQETQYF. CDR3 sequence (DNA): TGTGCCACCAGCAGAGAACTAGCAGCGGGAGGGCAAGAGACCCAGTACTTC. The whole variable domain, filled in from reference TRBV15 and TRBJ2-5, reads DAMVIQNPRYQVTQFGKPVTLSCSQTLNHNVMYWYQQKSSQAPKLLFHYYDKDFNNEADTPDNFQSRRPNTSFCFLDIRSPGLGDTAMYLCATSRELAAGGQETQYFGPGTRLLVL.

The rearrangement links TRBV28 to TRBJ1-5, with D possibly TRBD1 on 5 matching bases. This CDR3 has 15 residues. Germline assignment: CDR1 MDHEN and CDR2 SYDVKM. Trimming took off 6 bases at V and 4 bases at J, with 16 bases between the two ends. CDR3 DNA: TGTGCCAGCAGCCTCGATCAGGGATGGAATCAGCCCCAGCATTTT. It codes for CASSLDQGWNQPQHF.

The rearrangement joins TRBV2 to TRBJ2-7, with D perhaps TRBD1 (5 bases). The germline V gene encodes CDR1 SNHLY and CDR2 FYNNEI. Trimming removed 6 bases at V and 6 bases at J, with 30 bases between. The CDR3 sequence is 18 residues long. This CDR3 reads CASRYQGSWRPTRREQYF. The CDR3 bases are TGTGCCAGCAGGTATCAGGGTTCTTGGCGACCGACAAGGCGCGAGCAGTACTTC.

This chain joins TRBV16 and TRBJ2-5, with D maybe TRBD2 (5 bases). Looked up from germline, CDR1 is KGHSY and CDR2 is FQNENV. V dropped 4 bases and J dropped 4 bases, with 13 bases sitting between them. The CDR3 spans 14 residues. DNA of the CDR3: TGTGCCAGCAGCCCATTCCTAGCAACAGAGACCCAGTACTTC. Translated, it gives CASSPFLATETQYF.

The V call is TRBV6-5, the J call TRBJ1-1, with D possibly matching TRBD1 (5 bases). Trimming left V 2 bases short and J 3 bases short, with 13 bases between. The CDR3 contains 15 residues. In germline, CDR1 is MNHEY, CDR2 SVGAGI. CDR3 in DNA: TGTGCCAGCAGTTACAGGGGAAAGGGTGACACTGAAGCTTTCTTT. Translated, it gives CASSYRGKGDTEAFF.

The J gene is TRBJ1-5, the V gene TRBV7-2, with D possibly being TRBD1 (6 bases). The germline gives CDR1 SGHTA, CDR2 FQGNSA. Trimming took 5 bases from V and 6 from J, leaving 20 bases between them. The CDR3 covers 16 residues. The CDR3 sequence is CASSQGQVPAGQPQHF. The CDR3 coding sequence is TGTGCCAGCAGCCAGGGGCAAGTGCCAGCAGGTCAGCCCCAGCATTTT.

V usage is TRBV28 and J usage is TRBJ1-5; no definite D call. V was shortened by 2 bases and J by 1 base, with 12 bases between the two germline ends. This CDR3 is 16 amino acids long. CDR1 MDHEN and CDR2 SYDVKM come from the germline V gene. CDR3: CASSLGPPGSNQPQHF. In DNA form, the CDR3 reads TGTGCCAGCAGTTTAGGACCCCCGGGGAGCAATCAGCCCCAGCATTTT.

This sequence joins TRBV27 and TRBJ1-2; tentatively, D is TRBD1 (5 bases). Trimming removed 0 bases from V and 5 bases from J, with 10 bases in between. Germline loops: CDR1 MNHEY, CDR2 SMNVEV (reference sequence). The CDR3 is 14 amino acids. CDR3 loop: CASSLSGTAYGYTF. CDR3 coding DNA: TGTGCCAGCAGTTTATCCGGGACCGCGTATGGCTACACCTTC.

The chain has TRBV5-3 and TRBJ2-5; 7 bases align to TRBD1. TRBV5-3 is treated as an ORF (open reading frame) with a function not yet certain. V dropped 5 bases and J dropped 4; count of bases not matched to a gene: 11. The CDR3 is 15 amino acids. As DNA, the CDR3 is TGTGCCAGAAGATTACAGGGGCCCCGTGTAGAGACCCAGTACTTC. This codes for CARRLQGPRVETQYF.

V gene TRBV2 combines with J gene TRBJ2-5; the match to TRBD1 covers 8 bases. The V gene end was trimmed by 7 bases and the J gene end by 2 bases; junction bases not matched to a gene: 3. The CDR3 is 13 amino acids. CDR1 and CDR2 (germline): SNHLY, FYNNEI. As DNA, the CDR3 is TGTGCCAGCAACCGACAGGGGCAAGAGACCCAGTACTTC. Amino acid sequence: CASNRQGQETQYF.

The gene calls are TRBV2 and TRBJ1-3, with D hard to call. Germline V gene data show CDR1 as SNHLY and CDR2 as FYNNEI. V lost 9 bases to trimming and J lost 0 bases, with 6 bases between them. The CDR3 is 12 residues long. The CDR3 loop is CASRSSGNTIYF. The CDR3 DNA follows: TGTGCCAGTAGGAGCTCTGGAAACACCATATATTTT.

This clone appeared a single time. The CDR3 sequence is CASSEFKGHSYEQYF. The CDR3 DNA is TGTGCCAGCAGTGAATTCAAGGGTCATTCCTACGAGCAGTACTTC. V is TRBV25-1 and J is TRBJ2-7; D uncertain. The CDR3 extends over 15 amino acids. V was pared by 1 base and J by 1 base, with 11 bases between. The germline gives CDR1 MGHDK, CDR2 SYGVNS.

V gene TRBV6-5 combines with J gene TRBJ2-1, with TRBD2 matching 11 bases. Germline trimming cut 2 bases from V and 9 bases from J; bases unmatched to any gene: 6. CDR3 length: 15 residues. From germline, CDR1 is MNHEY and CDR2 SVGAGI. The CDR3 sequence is CASSYVSGRASEQFF. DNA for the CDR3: TGTGCCAGCAGTTACGTTAGCGGGAGGGCCTCTGAGCAGTTCTTC.

This chain's CDR3 is CASSFRVGNEQFF. The DNA for the CDR3 is TGTGCCAGCAGCTTCAGGGTGGGCAATGAGCAGTTCTTC. V usage is TRBV13 and J usage is TRBJ2-1, with D possibly TRBD1 on 5 matching bases. Trimming removed 3 bases from V and 6 bases from J, with 9 bases in between. The CDR3 is 13 residues long. Germline lookup yields CDR1 PRHDT and CDR2 FYEKMQ (reference sequence).

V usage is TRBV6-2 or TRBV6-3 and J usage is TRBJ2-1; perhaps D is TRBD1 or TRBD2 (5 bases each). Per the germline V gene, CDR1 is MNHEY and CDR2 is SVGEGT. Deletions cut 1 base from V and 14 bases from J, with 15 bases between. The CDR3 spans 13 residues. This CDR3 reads CASSYFGAPEEFF. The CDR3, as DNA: TGTGCCAGCAGTTACTTCGGGGCGCCAGAGGAGTTCTTC.

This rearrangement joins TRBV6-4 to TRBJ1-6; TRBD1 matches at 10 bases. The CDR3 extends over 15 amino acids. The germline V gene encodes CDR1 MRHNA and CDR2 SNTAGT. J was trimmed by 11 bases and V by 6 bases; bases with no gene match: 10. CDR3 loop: CASSDRPGQGTPLHF. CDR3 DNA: TGTGCCAGCAGCGATAGACCGGGACAGGGGACACCCCTCCACTTT.

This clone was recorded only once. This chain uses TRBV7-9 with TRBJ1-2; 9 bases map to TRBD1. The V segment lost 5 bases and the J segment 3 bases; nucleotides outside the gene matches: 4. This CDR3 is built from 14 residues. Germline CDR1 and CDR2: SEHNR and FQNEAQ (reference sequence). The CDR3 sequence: CASSPQGADYGYTF. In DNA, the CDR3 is TGTGCCAGCAGCCCACAGGGGGCAGACTATGGCTACACCTTC.

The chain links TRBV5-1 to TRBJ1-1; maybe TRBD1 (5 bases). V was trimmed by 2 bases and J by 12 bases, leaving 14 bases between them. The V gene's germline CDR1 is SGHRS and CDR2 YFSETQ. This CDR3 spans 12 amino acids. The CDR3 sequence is CASSFERGVTFF. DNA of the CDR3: TGCGCCAGCAGCTTCGAGCGGGGGGTGACTTTCTTT.

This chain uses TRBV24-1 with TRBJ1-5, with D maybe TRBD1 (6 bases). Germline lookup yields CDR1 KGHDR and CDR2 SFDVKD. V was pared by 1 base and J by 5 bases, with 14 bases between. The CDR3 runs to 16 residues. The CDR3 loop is CATSDFGGPRHQPQHF. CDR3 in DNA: TGTGCCACCAGTGATTTCGGGGGGCCTCGACATCAGCCCCAGCATTTT.

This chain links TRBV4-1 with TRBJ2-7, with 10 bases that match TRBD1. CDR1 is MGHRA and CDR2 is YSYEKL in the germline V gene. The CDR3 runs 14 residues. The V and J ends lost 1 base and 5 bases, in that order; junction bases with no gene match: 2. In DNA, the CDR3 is TGCGCCAGCAGCCAAGGACAGGGGGCCGACGAGCAGTACTTC. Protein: CASSQGQGADEQYF.

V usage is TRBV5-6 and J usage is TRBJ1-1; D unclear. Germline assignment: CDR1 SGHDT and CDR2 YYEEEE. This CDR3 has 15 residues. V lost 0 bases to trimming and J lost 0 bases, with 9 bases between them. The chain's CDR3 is CASSLVQTMNTEAFF. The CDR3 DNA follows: TGTGCCAGCAGCTTGGTCCAGACAATGAACACTGAAGCTTTCTTT.

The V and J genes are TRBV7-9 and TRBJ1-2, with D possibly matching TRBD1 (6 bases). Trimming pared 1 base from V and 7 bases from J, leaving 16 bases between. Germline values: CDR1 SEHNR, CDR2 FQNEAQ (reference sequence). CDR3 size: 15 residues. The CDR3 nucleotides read TGTGCCAGCAGCTTAGGGCCCGACAGGTTGTCTGGCTACACCTTC. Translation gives CASSLGPDRLSGYTF.